These T cell receptor beta chains were read from a single sample in a study of technical replicates of blood from a handful of donors. Produced via immunoSEQ multiplex PCR; TCRdb's table is partial and in-frame only. The sample lists about 61,000 clones, almost 97% seen once, with about 0.19% in the top ten. The sequenced material came from T cells isolated from PBMCs. All receptors come from a human donor in good health. The conserved cysteine and the conserved F or W are not part of the CDR3 here.

>TRBJ1-4|TRBV6-5
ASREGAGNEKLF
>TRBJ2-7|TRBV28
ASSFYYEQY
>TRBJ1-1|TRBV28
ASSLVEGYEAF
>TRBJ2-5|TRBV25-1
ASSELGSWFQETQY
>TRBJ2-7|TRBV29-1
SVERWTGSYEQY
>TRBJ2-7|TRBV27
ASSLASGAYEQY
>TRBJ2-7|TRBV13
ASSGGGPSSYEQY
>TRBJ1-5|TRBV10-2
ASSYRGVVDQPQH
>TRBJ2-3|TRBV2
ASSSGTSNTDTQY
>TRBJ1-1|TRBV27
ASLRGGGDTEAF
>TRBJ2-3|TRBV9
ASSVGQGDTDTQY
>TRBJ2-7|TRBV10-2
ASSDVTGTSGSRSSYEQY
>TRBJ1-5|TRBV27
ASSFRGNQPQH
>TRBJ2-5|TRBV4-1
ASSQVGQREGPETQY
>TRBJ1-4|TRBV30
AWSVSGTGYEKLF
>TRBJ2-7|TRBV30
AWRAGTYEQY
>TRBJ2-7|TRBV29-1
SVEDPGTGPNEQY
>TRBJ1-1|TRBV4-2
ASSQETGVSTEAF
>TRBJ2-2|TRBV28
ASSLPARTGELF
>TRBJ1-2|TRBV5-6
ASSLTGREVYGYT
>TRBJ2-7|TRBV18
ASSPPGQGASYEQY
>TRBJ2-1|TRBV29-1
SVVVSGMNAEQF
>TRBJ2-3|TRBV13
ASSLGASGRADTQY
>TRBJ1-4|TRBV6-5
ASSPPGQGNEKLF
>TRBJ1-3|TRBV30
AWSNPPLDHTIY
>TRBJ1-2|TRBV27
ASSESRVVGGYT
>TRBJ2-7|TRBV7-6
ASSLETGSYEQY
>TRBJ1-1|TRBV5-1
ASSTGQGGPNTEAF
>TRBJ1-6|TRBV5-1
ASSLEQFLPLH
>TRBJ2-5|TRBV11-2
ASSFHIQETQY
>TRBJ1-2|TRBV29-1
SVGRGTGDTYGYT
>TRBJ2-7|TRBV6-6
ASRPPGAYEQY
>TRBJ2-1|TRBV6-5
ASSYTSGRSNEQF
>TRBJ2-7|TRBV7-9
ASSSLGHRPYEQY
>TRBJ1-2|TRBV10-3
AAKQGFYGYT
>TRBJ1-1|TRBV5-6
ASSSNAEAF
>TRBJ1-3|TRBV5-4
ASSFGDRAGNTIY
>TRBJ1-2|TRBV18
ASSPGIQGLGAKHGYT
>TRBJ2-1|TRBV6-5
ASSYVLGGEQF
>TRBJ2-7|TRBV11-3
ASSLQGYETYEQY
>TRBJ2-2|TRBV9
ASSVSSGSVGELF
>TRBJ2-7|TRBV19
ASSMGGSGSYEQY
>TRBJ2-7|TRBV5-1
ASSLTSGTAIEQY
>TRBJ2-2|TRBV29-1
SVVPRGGSNTGELF
>TRBJ1-2|TRBV4-1
ASSQASGYGYT
>TRBJ2-6|TRBV14
ASSLQGPGANVLT
>TRBJ2-3|TRBV5-1
ASSPGGTSGGPDTQY
>TRBJ1-3|TRBV12-2
ASRFPDGHRDLSGNTIY
>TRBJ2-7|TRBV5-1
ASSWGTKSSYEQY
>TRBJ2-7|TRBV15
ATSRTLGYEQY
>TRBJ1-1|TRBV5-1
ASSLAGGRNTEAF
>TRBJ1-3|TRBV7-9
ASSFFRGSGNTIY
>TRBJ2-7|TRBV6-6
ASSYTRGSNYEQY
>TRBJ2-4|TRBV12-1
ASSLRQELAKNIQY
>TRBJ2-7|TRBV28
ASSPMLAESYEQY
>TRBJ1-2|TRBV7-2
ASSLVYGQGATGYT
>TRBJ2-3|TRBV7-9
ASYTPYIAGGPTDTQY